What follows describes a single T cell receptor (beta chain). These data are taken from a study of blood T cell repertoires in COVID-19. The wider study: The United States, Italy and Spain supplied acute and convalescent COVID-19 samples.

Authors' analysis steps: Reference gene primer amplification yielded estimated nucleated cell counts. TCRdb's copy holds only in-frame clones and misses some; the assay was immunoSEQ multiplex PCR. V, J and clone size are those of that table, while D and trimming were read from the DNA. The table shows 150,000 to 200,000 clones, with about 87% occurring only once. Trimming cost V 0 bases and J 8 bases, with 10 bases left between them. CDR3 length: 13 amino acids. The germline CDR1 and CDR2 sequences are LGHNA and YNFKEQ. Sequencing was performed on peripheral blood. This chain joins TRBV4-2 and TRBJ1-2; D is perhaps TRBD1 (5 bases). The origin of this receptor is a woman under 30 who had recovered from COVID-19. The CDR3 bases are TGTGCCAGCAGCCAAGAGTCAGGGCGAGGCTACACCTTC. Encoded protein: CASSQESGRGYTF.